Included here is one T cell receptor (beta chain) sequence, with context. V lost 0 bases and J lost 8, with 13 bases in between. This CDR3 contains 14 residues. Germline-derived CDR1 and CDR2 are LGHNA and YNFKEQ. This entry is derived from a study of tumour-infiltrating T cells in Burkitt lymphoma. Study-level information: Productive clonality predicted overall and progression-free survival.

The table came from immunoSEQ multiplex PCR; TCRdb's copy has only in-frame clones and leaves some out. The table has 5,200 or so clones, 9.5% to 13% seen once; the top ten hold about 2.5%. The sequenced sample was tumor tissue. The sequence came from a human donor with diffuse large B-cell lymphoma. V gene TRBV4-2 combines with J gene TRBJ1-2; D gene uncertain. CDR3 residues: CASSQDQVRRGYTF. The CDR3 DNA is TGTGCCAGCAGCCAAGATCAGGTCCGAAGGGGCTACACCTTC.